This note documents a single T cell receptor beta chain sequence. CDR1 SGHTA and CDR2 FQGNSA come from the germline V gene. The germline V and J ends were trimmed by 0 bases and 9 bases, with 17 bases remaining between them. The CDR3 contains 15 residues. Produced via immunoSEQ multiplex PCR; TCRdb's table is partial and in-frame only. The sample has about 280,000 clones; nearly 90% are singletons. The entry originates in a study of blood T cell repertoires in COVID-19. The sequencing sample was made of peripheral blood. This sequence originates from a woman younger than 45 with COVID-19, enrolled during active disease. The rearrangement uses TRBV7-2 and TRBJ1-2; D is undetermined. The CDR3 loop reads CASSLALGGGGSYTF. The DNA for the CDR3 is TGTGCCAGCAGCTTAGCGTTGGGAGGAGGTGGTAGCTACACCTTC. The full variable domain, in which reference TRBV7-2 and TRBJ1-2 provide the parts outside the CDR3, is GAGVSQSPSNKVTEKGKDVELRCDPISGHTALYWYRQSLGQGLEFLIYFQGNSAPDKSGLPSDRFSAERTGGSVSTLTIQRTQQEDSAVYLCASSLALGGGGSYTFGSGTRLTVV.